This TCR beta chain was found in a study of beta chain features in type 1 diabetes. This clone was detected only a few times. Antigen specificity is unknown. V dropped 0 bases and J dropped 6 bases, with 24 bases sitting between them. This CDR3 region has 18 residues. The germline V gene encodes CDR1 SGHRS and CDR2 YFSETQ. The isolated RNA, all of it, was reverse transcribed, so expressed TCRB transcripts were what got sequenced. Only in-frame clones appear in the TCRdb table, and some are missing; sequencing was by immunoSEQ multiplex PCR. Here the sample spans some 230,000 clones, over 9.5% being singletons. General study results and limits: Shortening of TCRB CDR3s, moderate but significant, appeared in all four CD4+ subsets of Type 1 diabetes patients. For type 1 diabetes patients, VDJ junctions showed fewer insertions and more deletions. Any HLA effect on TCRB rearrangement was left unresolved by small sub-analyses.

This chain uses TRBV5-1 with TRBJ1-2, with TRBD1 as a possible D gene (6 bases). What was sequenced was naive CD4+ T cells from blood. The receptor comes from a woman aged 18-29 years in good health. The chain's CDR3 is CASSLGTSGQSDDDGYTF. The CDR3 region has the DNA TGCGCCAGCAGCTTGGGGACTTCGGGACAAAGCGACGACGATGGCTACACCTTC.